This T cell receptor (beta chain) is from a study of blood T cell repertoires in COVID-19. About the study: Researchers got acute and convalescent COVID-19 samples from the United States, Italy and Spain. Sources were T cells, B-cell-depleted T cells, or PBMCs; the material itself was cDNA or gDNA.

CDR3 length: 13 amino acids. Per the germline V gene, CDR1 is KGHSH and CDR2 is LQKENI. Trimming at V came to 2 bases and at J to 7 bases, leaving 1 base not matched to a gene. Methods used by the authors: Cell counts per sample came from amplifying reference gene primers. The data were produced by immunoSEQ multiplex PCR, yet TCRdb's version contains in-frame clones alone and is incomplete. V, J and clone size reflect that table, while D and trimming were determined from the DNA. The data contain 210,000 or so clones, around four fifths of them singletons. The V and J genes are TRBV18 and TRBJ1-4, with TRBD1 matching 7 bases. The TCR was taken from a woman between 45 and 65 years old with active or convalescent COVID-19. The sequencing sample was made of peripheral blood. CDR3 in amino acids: CASSPYRGEKLFF. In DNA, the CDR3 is TGTGCCAGCTCACCATACAGGGGTGAAAAACTGTTTTTT.